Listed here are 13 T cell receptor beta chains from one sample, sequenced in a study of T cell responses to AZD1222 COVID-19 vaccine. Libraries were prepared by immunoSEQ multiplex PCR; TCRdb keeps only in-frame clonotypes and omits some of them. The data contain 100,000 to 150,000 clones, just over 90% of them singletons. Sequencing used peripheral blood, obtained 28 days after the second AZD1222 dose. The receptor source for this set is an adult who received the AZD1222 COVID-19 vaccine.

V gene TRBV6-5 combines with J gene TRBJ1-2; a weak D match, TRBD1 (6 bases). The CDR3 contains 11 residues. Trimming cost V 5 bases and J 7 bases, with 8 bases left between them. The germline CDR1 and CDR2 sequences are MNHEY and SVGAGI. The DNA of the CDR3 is TGTGCCAGCAGTACAGGGTTTGGCTACACCTTC. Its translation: CASSTGFGYTF.

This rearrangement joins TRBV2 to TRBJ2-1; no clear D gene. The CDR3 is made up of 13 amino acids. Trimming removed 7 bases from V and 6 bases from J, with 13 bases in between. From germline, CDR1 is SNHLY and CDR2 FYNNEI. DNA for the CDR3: TGTGCCAGCACAAGGATAGGAAGCAATGAGCAGTTCTTC. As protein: CASTRIGSNEQFF.

CDR3 sequence reads: CASSEVAVNSPLHF. The CDR3 bases are TGTGCCAGCAGTGAAGTAGCAGTTAATTCACCCCTCCACTTT. The chain couples TRBV6-1 to TRBJ1-6; no reliable D call. The germline V and J ends were trimmed by 1 base and 6 bases, with 7 bases remaining between them. The length of the CDR3 is 14 residues. Per the germline V gene, CDR1 is MNHNS and CDR2 is SASEGT.

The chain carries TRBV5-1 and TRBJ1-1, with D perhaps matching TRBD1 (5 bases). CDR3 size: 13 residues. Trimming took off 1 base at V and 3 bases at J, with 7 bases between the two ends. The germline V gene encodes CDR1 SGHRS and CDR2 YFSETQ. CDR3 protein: CASSLQQDTEAFF. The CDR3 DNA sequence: TGCGCCAGCAGCTTGCAACAGGACACTGAAGCTTTCTTT.

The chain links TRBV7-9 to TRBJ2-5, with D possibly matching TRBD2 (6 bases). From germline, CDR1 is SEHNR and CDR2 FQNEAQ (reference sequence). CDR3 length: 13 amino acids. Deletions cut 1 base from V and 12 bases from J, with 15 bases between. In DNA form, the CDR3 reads TGTGCCAGCAGCTTAGGTATTCTCGGGGAGGAGTACTTC. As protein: CASSLGILGEEYF.

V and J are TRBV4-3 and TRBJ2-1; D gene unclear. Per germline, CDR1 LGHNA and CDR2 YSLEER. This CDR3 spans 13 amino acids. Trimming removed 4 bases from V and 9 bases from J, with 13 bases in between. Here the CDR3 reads CASSLDGRGEQFF. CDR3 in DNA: TGCGCCAGCAGCCTCGACGGTAGAGGTGAGCAGTTCTTC.

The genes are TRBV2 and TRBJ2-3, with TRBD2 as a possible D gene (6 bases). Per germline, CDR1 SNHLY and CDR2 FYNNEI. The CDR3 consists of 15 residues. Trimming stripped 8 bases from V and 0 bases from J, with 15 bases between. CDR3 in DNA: TGTGCCAGCGAGGTTGGGGGGACTAGCACAGATACGCAGTATTTT. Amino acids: CASEVGGTSTDTQYF.

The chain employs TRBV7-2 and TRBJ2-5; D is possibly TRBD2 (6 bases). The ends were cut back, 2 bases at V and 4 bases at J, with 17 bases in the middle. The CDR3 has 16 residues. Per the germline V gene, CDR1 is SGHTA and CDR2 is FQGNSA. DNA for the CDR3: TGTGCCAGCAGCTTAAAGCGGGCTGGTTGGGGAGAGACCCAGTACTTC. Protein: CASSLKRAGWGETQYF.

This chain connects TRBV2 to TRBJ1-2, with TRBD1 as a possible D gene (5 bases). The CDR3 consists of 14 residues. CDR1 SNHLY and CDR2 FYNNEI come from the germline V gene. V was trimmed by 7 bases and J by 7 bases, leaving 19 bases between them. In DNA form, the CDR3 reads TGTGCCAGCACCCTGGACTCCTACGGGGGTGGCTACACCTTC. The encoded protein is CASTLDSYGGGYTF.

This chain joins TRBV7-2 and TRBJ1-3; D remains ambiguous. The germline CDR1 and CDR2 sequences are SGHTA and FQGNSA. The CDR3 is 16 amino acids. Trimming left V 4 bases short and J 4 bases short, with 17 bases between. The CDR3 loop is CASSSGTTEKGNTIYF. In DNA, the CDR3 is TGTGCCAGCAGCTCTGGAACCACAGAGAAAGGAAACACCATATATTTT.

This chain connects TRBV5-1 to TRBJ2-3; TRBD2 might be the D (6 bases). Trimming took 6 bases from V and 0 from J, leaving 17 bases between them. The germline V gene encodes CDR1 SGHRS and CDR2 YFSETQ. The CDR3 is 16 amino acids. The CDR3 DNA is TGCGCCAGCACCGACGCGGGGAGGACCAGCACAGATACGCAGTATTTT. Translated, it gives CASTDAGRTSTDTQYF.

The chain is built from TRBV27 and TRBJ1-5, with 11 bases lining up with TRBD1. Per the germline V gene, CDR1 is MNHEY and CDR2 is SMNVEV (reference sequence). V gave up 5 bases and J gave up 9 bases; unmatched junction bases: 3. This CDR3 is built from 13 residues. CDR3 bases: TGTGCCAGCAGTCAAGGGACAGGGGGGCCCCAGCATTTT. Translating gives CASSQGTGGPQHF.

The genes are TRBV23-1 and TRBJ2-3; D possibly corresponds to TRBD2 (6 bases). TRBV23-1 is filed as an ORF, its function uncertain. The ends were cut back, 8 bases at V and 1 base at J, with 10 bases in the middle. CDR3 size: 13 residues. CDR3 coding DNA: TGCGCCAGCGGTAGCGGAGGCACAGATACGCAGTATTTT. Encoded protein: CASGSGGTDTQYF.